The 11 T cell receptor beta chains reported below all come from one sample, sequenced in a study of patients and donors after allogeneic stem cell transplantation. TCRdb passed the RT-PCR reads through MiXCR, listing each CDR3 protein once. The sample lists 30,000 or so distinct CDR3 sequences, about 6.5% occurring once. Material: blood, either unsorted or a sorted T cell fraction (not recorded which). Receptors were obtained from a human donor who was either an allogeneic HSCT recipient or a stem cell or donor lymphocyte infusion donor (not recorded which). It is not recorded whose cells these are; they may come from a transplant donor.

CDR3 bases: TGTGCCAGCAGCTTGGACCTAGCGGGCCCTCGCGGGGAGCTGTTTTTT. Translation: CASSLDLAGPRGELFF. The chain links TRBV5-4 to TRBJ2-2; 8 nucleotides agree with TRBD2. The V and J ends lost 0 bases and 7 bases, in that order; junction bases with no gene match: 8. The CDR3 is 16 residues long. Germline CDR1 reads SGHNT; CDR2 reads YYREEE (reference sequence). The variable domain in full, with the rest retrieved from reference TRBV5-4 and TRBJ2-2, is ETGVTQSPTHLIKTRGQQVTLRCSSQSGHNTVSWYQQALGQGPQFIFQYYREEENGRGNFPPRFSGLQFPNYSSELNVNALELDDSALYLCASSLDLAGPRGELFFGEGSRLTVL.

The V and J genes are TRBV3-1 and TRBJ1-1, with D possibly being TRBD1 (5 bases). CDR1 and CDR2 from the germline V gene are LGHDT and YNNKEL (reference sequence). This CDR3 contains 14 residues. The ends were cut back, 3 bases at V and 4 bases at J, with 12 bases in the middle. CDR3: CASSQGDGGTEAFF. As DNA, the CDR3 is TGTGCCAGCAGCCAGGGGGACGGTGGCACTGAAGCTTTCTTT. Complete variable domain (other parts from reference TRBV3-1 and TRBJ1-1): DTAVSQTPKYLVTQMGNDKSIKCEQNLGHDTMYWYKQDSKKFLKIMFSYNNKELIINETVPNRFSPKSPDKAHLNLHINSLELGDSAVYFCASSQGDGGTEAFFGQGTRLTVV.

There are a few counts of this clonotype. A much larger clone lies one base from this, so it may be a read error. This chain links TRBV5-6 with TRBJ1-2; the D is unclear. Germline CDR1 and CDR2: SGHDT and YYEEEE. The CDR3 sequence is 13 residues long. V lost 1 base and J lost 6, with 10 bases in between. Here the CDR3 reads CASSLNLVDGYTF. In DNA form, the CDR3 reads TGTGCCAGCAGCTTGAATTTGGTGGATGGCTACACCTTC.

This clonotype came up many times. V and J are TRBV7-9 and TRBJ1-2; TRBD1 matches at 8 bases. Germline V gene sequence: CDR1 SEHNR, CDR2 FQNEAQ (reference sequence). The CDR3 length is 16 residues. J was trimmed by 1 base and V by 6 bases; bases with no gene match: 10. The CDR3 here is CASSPLRDRYNYGYTF. The CDR3 region has the DNA TGTGCCAGCAGTCCGTTGCGGGACAGGTATAACTATGGCTACACCTTC.

In its sample, this clonotype was seen a few times. This chain connects TRBV19 to TRBJ2-1; the match to TRBD2 covers 7 bases. V shed 3 bases, J shed 14 bases, and the junction held 10 bases outside the gene matches. Germline V gene data show CDR1 as LNHDA and CDR2 as SQIVND (reference sequence). The CDR3 spans 13 residues. As DNA, the CDR3 is TGTGCCAGTAGTATGTCGGACGGGAGGAGGGAGTTCTTC. Translated: CASSMSDGRREFF.

This clonotype was detected ten times or more. This chain connects TRBV6-6 to TRBJ1-6; 7 nucleotides match TRBD1. The V segment lost 5 bases and the J segment 9 bases; nucleotides outside the gene matches: 7. The CDR3 has 14 residues. Germline CDR1 reads MNHNY; CDR2 reads SVGAGI (reference sequence). The CDR3 reads CASSGQGEVSPLHF. Here the CDR3 DNA reads TGTGCCAGCAGTGGTCAGGGGGAAGTTTCACCCCTCCACTTT.

The J gene is TRBJ2-1, the V gene TRBV7-6; the match to TRBD2 covers 9 bases. CDR1 is SGHVS, CDR2 FNYEAQ, per germline. V shed 5 bases, J shed 3 bases, and the junction held 5 bases outside the gene matches. This CDR3 contains 15 residues. The CDR3 DNA follows: TGTGCCAGCAGCAAACTAGCGGGCGTCTACAATGAGCAGTTCTTC. Translating gives CASSKLAGVYNEQFF. Together with reference TRBV7-6 and TRBJ2-1, the CDR3 gives the full variable domain: GAGVSQSPRYKVTKRGQDVALRCDPISGHVSLYWYRQALGQGPEFLTYFNYEAQQDKSGLPNDRFSAERPEGSISTLTIQRTEQRDSAMYRCASSKLAGVYNEQFFGPGTRLTVL.

This clonotype was counted many times. The chain couples TRBV4-2 to TRBJ1-6, with 9 bases aligning to TRBD1. V shed 0 bases, J shed 4 bases, and the junction held 1 base outside the gene matches. Germline V CDR1 and CDR2: LGHNA, YNFKEQ. This CDR3 spans 16 amino acids. In nucleotides, the CDR3 is TGTGCCAGCAGCCAAGATGGGACAGGGTATAATTCACCCCTCCACTTT. Translated, it gives CASSQDGTGYNSPLHF.

This clonotype was counted at least ten times. The chain recombines TRBV5-1 with TRBJ2-1; D is perhaps TRBD1 (5 bases). Per the germline V gene, CDR1 is SGHRS and CDR2 is YFSETQ. Trimming stripped 4 bases from V and 5 bases from J, with 13 bases between. CDR3 length equals 14 residues. CDR3 bases: TGCGCCAGCAGCAGCTCGACAGATAACAATGAGCAGTTCTTC. Protein product: CASSSSTDNNEQFF.

This chain joins TRBV29-1 and TRBJ2-5; possible D gene TRBD2, 6 bases. Germline values: CDR1 SQVTM, CDR2 ANQGSEA. The CDR3 runs to 13 residues. Trimming pared 3 bases from V and 5 bases from J, leaving 13 bases between. CDR3: CSVDRRGAETQYF. CDR3 DNA: TGCAGCGTTGACAGGCGGGGCGCGGAGACCCAGTACTTC.

J is TRBJ2-4 and V is TRBV7-9; 12 nucleotides match TRBD2. The CDR3 is 15 amino acids. V lost 4 bases and J lost 7; bases outside the gene matches: 5. Per the germline V gene, CDR1 is SEHNR and CDR2 is FQNEAQ (reference sequence). The CDR3 reads CASSYGLAGKNIQYF. The CDR3 nucleotides are TGTGCCAGCAGCTACGGACTAGCGGGAAAGAACATTCAGTACTTC. Filled out from reference TRBV7-9 and TRBJ2-4, the complete variable domain reads DTGVSQNPRHKITKRGQNVTFRCDPISEHNRLYWYRQTLGQGPEFLTYFQNEAQLEKSRLLSDRFSAERPKGSFSTLEIQRTEQGDSAMYLCASSYGLAGKNIQYFGAGTRLSVL.